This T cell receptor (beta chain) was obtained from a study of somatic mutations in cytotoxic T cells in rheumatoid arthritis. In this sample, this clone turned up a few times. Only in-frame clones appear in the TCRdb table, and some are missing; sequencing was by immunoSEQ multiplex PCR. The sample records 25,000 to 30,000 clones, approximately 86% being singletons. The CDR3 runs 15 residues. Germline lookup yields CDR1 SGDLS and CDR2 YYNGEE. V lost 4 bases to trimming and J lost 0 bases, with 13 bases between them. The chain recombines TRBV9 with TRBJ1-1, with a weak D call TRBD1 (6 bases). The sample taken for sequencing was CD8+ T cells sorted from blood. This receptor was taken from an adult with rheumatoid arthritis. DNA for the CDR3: TGTGCCAGCAGCCAGATACAGGGACTGAACACTGAAGCTTTCTTT. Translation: CASSQIQGLNTEAFF.